The clone carrying this T cell receptor (beta chain) was counted a few times. Its matching antigen is unknown. This record comes from a study of cytomegalovirus exposure and HLA in healthy donors. Study findings and constraints: Immune exposure data for these donors was limited to CMV serostatus. Most TCR sequences proved rare, with some public TCRs found in many donors. Productive rates of about 90% or about 30% were seen for most TCR beta V segments in an earlier analysis.

In the PCR, 60 Vbeta and 13 Jbeta primers were used. Produced via immunoSEQ multiplex PCR; TCRdb's table is partial and in-frame only. The sample yields 130,000 or so clones, approximately 8.7% seen once. The germline V gene has CDR1 MNHEY and CDR2 SMNVEV (reference sequence). The CDR3 consists of 15 residues. V trimming: 5 bases; J trimming: 0 bases; junction bases outside the gene matches: 6. The chain links TRBV27 to TRBJ2-7, with 8 bases fitting TRBD2. The sequenced sample was PBMCs. The sequence came from a man aged 40-49 years in good health and CMV-seronegative. The CDR3 sequence is CASSPGTSSSYEQYF. For the CDR3, the DNA is TGTGCCAGCAGTCCGGGGACTAGTAGCTCCTACGAGCAGTACTTC.